One T cell receptor beta chain is described in this entry. Here immunoSEQ multiplex PCR was the method, and the copy in TCRdb shows in-frame clones only, minus some. The sample holds around 270,000 clones, around nine tenths seen once. This sample stems from a study of blood T cell repertoires in COVID-19. Study-level information: Collection of acute and convalescent COVID-19 samples took place in the United States, Italy and Spain.

The CDR3 length is 15 residues. Trimming pared 1 base from V and 2 bases from J, leaving 12 bases between. CDR1 and CDR2 from the germline V gene are SGHDT and YYEEEE. This receptor was taken from a man aged 35 to 55 with acute or convalescent COVID-19. The sequenced sample consisted of peripheral blood. The chain links TRBV5-6 to TRBJ1-1; the D gene is possibly TRBD1 (6 bases). DNA for the CDR3: TGTGCCAGCAGCTTGACAGGGAAGGGAAACACTGAAGCTTTCTTT. This encodes CASSLTGKGNTEAFF.